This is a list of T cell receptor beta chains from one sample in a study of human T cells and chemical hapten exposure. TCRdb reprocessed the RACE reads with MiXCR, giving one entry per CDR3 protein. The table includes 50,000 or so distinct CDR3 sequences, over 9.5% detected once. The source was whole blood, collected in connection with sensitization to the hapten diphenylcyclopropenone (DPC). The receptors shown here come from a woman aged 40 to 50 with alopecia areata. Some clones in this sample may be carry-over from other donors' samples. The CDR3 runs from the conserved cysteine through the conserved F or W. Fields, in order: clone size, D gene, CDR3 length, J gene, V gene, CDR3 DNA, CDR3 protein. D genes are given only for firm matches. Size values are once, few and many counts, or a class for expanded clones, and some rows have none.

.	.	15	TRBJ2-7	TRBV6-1	TGTGCCAGCAGTGAAACAGAGTCGAGCTCCTACGAGCAGTACTTC	CASSETESSSYEQYF
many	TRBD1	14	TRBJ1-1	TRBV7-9	TGTGCCAGCAGCTTGGGCACGACAGGGGCTGAAGCTTTCTTT	CASSLGTTGAEAFF
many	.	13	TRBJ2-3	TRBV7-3	TGTGCCAGCAGCCCTCCCTCCACAGATACGCAGTATTTT	CASSPPSTDTQYF
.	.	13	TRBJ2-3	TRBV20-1	TGCAGTGCTAGAGAAGGGGTTGGAGATACGCAGTATTTT	CSAREGVGDTQYF
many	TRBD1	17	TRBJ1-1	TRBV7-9	TGTGCCAGCAGCACGACAGGGGGCGTTTTTAAGAACACTGAAGCTTTCTTT	CASSTTGGVFKNTEAFF
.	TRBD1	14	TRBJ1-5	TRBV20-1	TGCAGTGCCTACAGGGGTGGTGACAATCAGCCCCAGCATTTT	CSAYRGGDNQPQHF
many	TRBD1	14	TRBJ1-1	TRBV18	TGTGCCAGCTCACTGGACAGGGCTAACACTGAAGCTTTCTTT	CASSLDRANTEAFF
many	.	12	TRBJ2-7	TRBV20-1	TGCAGTGCTAGAGACAGTCTCTACGAGCAGTACTTC	CSARDSLYEQYF
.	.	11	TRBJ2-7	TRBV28	TGTGCCAGCAGTATGGAATACGAGCAGTACTTC	CASSMEYEQYF
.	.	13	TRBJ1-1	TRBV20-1	TGCAGTGCCCCTAGGCGGGGGAACACTGAAGCTTTCTTT	CSAPRRGNTEAFF
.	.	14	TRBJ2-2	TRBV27	TGTGCCAGCAGTTTAGGGCAGATCACCGGGGAGCTGTTTTTT	CASSLGQITGELFF
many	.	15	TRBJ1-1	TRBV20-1	TGCAGTGCTAGAGATGGGTTAGGTTTGACGACTGAAGCTTTCTTT	CSARDGLGLTTEAFF
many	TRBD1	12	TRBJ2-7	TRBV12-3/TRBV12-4	TGTGCCAGCAGCGACAGGGCCTACGAGCAGTACTTC	CASSDRAYEQYF
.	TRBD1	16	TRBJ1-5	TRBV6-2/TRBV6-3	TGTGCCAGCAGTAAACGACAGGGTAGGGGCAATCAGCCCCAGCATTTT	CASSKRQGRGNQPQHF
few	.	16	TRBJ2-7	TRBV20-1	TGCAGTGCTAGGGGTTTGGCCGACAGGGAGGACTACGAGCAGTACTTC	CSARGLADREDYEQYF
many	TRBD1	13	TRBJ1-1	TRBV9	TGTGCCAGCAGCAAGGACAGGGTCGCTGAAGCTTTCTTT	CASSKDRVAEAFF
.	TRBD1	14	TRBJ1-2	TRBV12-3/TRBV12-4	TGTGCCAGTTCCCCGCGGGACAGGGGCTATGGCTACACCTTC	CASSPRDRGYGYTF
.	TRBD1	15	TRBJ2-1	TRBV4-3	TGCGCCAGCAGCCAACCCGGGACAGCTTACAATGAGCAGTTCTTC	CASSQPGTAYNEQFF
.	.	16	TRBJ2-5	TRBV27	TGTGCCAGCAGTTTGCGACCAACGGGACATCCAGAGACCCAGTACTTC	CASSLRPTGHPETQYF
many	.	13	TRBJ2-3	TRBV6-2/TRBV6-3	TGTGCCAGCAGTTACGGCGAGAGAGATACGCAGTATTTT	CASSYGERDTQYF
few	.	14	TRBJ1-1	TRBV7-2	TGTGCCAGCAGCTTAGATATCGCGAACACTGAAGCTTTCTTT	CASSLDIANTEAFF
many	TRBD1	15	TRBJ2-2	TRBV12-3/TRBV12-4	TGTGCCAGCAGACCGGGACAGGGGGTCACCGGGGAGCTGTTTTTT	CASRPGQGVTGELFF
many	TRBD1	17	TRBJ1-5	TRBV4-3	TGCGCCAGCAGCCAAGATCAAGGACAGGGAGGAAATCAGCCCCAGCATTTT	CASSQDQGQGGNQPQHF
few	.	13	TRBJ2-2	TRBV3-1	TGTGCCAGCAGCCAAGGGGACACCGGGGAGCTGTTTTTT	CASSQGDTGELFF
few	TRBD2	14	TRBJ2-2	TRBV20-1	TGCAGTGCTCAGCGGACTAGCCCCACCGGGGAGCTGTTTTTT	CSAQRTSPTGELFF
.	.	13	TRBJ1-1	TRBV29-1	TGCAGCGTTGAAGACCCAAGTAACACTGAAGCTTTCTTT	CSVEDPSNTEAFF
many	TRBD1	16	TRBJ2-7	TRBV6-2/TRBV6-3	TGTGCCAGCAGTTACTCGGTGGGACAGCTCTCCTACGAGCAGTACTTC	CASSYSVGQLSYEQYF
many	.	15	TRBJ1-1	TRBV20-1	TGCAGTGCTAGCCGACCGATGATGGGGAACACTGAAGCTTTCTTT	CSASRPMMGNTEAFF
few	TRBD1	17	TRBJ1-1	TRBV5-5	TGTGCCAGCAGCTTGGCCTTGGGACAGGCGAAGAACACTGAAGCTTTCTTT	CASSLALGQAKNTEAFF
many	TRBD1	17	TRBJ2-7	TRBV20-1	TGCAGTGCTAGTTCCTTACACGAGACAGGGGAGGTATACGAGCAGTACTTC	CSASSLHETGEVYEQYF
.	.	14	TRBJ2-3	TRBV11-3	TGTGCCAGCAGCTTAGAACATAACACAGATACGCAGTATTTT	CASSLEHNTDTQYF
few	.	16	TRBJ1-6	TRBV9	TGTGCCAGCAGCGTAGACTCACAGGTACCCTCTTCACCCCTCCACTTT	CASSVDSQVPSSPLHF